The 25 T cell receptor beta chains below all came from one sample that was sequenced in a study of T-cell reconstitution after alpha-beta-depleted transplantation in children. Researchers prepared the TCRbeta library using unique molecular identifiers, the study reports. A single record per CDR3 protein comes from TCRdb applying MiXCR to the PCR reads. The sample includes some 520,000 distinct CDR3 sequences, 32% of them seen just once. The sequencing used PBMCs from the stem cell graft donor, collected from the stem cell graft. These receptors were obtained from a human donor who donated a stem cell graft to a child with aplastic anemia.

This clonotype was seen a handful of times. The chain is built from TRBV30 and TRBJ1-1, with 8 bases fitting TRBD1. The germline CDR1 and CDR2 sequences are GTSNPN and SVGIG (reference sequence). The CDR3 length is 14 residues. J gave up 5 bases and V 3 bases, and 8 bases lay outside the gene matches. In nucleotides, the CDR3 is TGTGCCTGGAGAGACAGGGGAGTTGTAACTGAAGCTTTCTTT. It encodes CAWRDRGVVTEAFF.

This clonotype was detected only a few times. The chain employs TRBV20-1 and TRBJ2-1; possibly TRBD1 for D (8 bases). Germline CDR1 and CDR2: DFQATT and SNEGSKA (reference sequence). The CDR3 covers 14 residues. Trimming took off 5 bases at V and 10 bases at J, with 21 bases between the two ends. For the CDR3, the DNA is TGCAGTGCTCGCATACAGGGGGGGACGGGGGAGCAGTTCTTC. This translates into CSARIQGGTGEQFF.

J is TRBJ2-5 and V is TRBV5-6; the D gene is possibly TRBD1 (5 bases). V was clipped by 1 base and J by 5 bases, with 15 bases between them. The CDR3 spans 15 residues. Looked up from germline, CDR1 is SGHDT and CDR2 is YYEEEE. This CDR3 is CASSLWGPRDETQYF. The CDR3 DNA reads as TGTGCCAGCAGCTTGTGGGGCCCCAGGGATGAGACCCAGTACTTC.

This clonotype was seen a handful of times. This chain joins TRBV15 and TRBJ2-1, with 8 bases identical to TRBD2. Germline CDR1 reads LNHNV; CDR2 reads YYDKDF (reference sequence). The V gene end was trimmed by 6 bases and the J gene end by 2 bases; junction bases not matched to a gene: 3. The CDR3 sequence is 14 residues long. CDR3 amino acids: CATRAGRAYNEQFF. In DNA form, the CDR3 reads TGTGCCACCAGGGCCGGGAGGGCCTACAATGAGCAGTTCTTC.

DNA for the CDR3: TGTGCCACCGGGCCGTACCGAGGCCACTTT. Its protein is CATGPYRGHF. The chain has TRBV21-1 and TRBJ1-4. TRBV21-1 is labeled a pseudogene. This CDR3 spans 10 amino acids.

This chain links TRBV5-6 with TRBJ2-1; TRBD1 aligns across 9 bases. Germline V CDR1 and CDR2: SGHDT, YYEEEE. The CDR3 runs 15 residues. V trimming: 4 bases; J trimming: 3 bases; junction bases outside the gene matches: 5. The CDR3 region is CASSIGQGIYNEQFF. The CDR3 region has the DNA TGTGCCAGCAGCATCGGACAGGGGATCTACAATGAGCAGTTCTTC.

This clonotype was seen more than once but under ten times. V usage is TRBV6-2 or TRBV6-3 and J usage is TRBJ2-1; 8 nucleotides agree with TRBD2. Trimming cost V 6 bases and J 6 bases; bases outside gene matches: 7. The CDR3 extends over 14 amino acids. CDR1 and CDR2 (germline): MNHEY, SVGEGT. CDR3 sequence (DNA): TGTGCCAGCAGACCGAAGACTAGCGTCAATGAGCAGTTCTTC. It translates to CASRPKTSVNEQFF.

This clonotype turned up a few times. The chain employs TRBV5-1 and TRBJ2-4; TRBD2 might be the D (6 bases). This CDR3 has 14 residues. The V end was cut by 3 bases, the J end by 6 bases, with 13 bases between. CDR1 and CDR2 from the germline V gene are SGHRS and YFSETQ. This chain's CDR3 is CASSSAGYLNIQYF. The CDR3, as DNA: TGCGCCAGCAGCTCGGCGGGATACTTAAACATTCAGTACTTC.

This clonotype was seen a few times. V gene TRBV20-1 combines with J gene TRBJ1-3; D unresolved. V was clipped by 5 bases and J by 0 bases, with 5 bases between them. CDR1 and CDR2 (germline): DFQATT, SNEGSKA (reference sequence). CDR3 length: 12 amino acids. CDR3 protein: CSALGSGNTIYF. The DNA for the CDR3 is TGCAGTGCTCTCGGCTCTGGAAACACCATATATTTT.

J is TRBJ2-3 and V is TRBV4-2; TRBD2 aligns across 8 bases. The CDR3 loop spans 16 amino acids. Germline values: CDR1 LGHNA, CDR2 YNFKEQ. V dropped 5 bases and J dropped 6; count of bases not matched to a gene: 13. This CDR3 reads CASSSTAGRAVDTQYF. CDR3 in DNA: TGTGCCAGCAGCTCGACGGCCGGGAGGGCGGTGGATACGCAGTATTTT.

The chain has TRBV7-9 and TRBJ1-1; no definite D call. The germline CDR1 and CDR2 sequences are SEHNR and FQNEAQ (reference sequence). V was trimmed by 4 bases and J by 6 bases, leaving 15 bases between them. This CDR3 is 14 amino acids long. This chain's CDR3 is CASSSIKIPPEAFF. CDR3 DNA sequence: TGTGCCAGCAGCTCAATCAAAATTCCGCCTGAAGCTTTCTTT.

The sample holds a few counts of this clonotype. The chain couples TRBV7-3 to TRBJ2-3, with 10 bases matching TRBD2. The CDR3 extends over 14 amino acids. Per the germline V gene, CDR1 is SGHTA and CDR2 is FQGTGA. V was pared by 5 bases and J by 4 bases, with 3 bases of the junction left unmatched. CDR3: CASSVAGGPDTQYF. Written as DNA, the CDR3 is TGTGCCAGCAGCGTAGCGGGAGGCCCAGATACGCAGTATTTT.

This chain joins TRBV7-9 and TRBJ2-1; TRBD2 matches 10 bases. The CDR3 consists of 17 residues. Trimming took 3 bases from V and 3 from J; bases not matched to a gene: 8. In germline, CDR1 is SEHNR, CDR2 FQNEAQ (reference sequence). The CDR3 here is CASSFGGTSVLYNEQFF. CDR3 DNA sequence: TGTGCCAGCAGCTTTGGAGGGACTAGCGTTCTCTACAATGAGCAGTTCTTC. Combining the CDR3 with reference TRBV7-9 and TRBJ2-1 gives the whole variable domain DTGVSQNPRHKITKRGQNVTFRCDPISEHNRLYWYRQTLGQGPEFLTYFQNEAQLEKSRLLSDRFSAERPKGSFSTLEIQRTEQGDSAMYLCASSFGGTSVLYNEQFFGPGTRLTVL.

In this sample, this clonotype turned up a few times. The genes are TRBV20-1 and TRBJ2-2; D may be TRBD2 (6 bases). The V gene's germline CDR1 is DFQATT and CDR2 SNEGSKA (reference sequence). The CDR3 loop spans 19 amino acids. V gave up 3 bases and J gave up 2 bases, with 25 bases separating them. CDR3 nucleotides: TGCAGTGCTAGTTTGCCAGTGGAGGGACTCCGATCTAACACCGGGGAGCTGTTTTTT. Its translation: CSASLPVEGLRSNTGELFF.

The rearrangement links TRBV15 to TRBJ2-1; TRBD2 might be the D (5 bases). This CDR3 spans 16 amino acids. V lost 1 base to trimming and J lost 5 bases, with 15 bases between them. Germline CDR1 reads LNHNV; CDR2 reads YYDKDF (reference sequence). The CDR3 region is CATSRGQLAGHNEQFF. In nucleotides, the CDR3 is TGTGCCACCAGCAGAGGTCAGCTAGCCGGCCACAATGAGCAGTTCTTC.

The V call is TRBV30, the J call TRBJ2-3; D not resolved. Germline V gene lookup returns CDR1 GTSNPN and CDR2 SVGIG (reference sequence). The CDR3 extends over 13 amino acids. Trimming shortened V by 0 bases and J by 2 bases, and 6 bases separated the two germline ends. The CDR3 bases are TGTGCCTGGAGTGTAGGTGTCACAGATACGCAGTATTTT. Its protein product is CAWSVGVTDTQYF.

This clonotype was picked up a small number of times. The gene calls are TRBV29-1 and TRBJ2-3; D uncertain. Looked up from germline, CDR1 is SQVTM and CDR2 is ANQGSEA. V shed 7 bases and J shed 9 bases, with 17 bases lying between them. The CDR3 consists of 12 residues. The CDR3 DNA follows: TGCAGCGCAGGTGGGATCTCCGGCACGCAGTATTTT. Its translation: CSAGGISGTQYF.

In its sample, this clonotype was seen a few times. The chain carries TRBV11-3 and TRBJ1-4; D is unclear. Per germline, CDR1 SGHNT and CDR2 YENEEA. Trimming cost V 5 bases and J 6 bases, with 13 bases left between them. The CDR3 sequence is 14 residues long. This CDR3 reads CASSPQLVDEKLFF. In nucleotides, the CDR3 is TGTGCCAGCAGCCCACAATTGGTGGATGAAAAACTGTTTTTT. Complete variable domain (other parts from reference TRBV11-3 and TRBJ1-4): EAGVVQSPRYKIIEKKQPVAFWCNPISGHNTLYWYLQNLGQGPELLIRYENEEAVDDSQLPKDRFSAERLKGVDSTLKIQPAELGDSAVYLCASSPQLVDEKLFFGSGTQLSVL.

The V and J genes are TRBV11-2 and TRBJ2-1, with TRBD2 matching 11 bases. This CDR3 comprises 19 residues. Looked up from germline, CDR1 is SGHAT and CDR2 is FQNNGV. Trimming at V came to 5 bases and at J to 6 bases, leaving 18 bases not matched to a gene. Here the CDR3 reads CASSIRLAGTQILINEQFF. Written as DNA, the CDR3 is TGTGCCAGCAGCATTAGACTAGCGGGAACCCAAATCCTGATCAATGAGCAGTTCTTC.

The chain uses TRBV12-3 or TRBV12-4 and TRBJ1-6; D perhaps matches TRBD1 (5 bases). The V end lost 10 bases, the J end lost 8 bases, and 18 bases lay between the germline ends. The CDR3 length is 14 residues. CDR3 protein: CATTRGRSDSPLHF. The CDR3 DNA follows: TGTGCCACCACCCGGGGCCGGTCGGATTCACCCCTCCACTTT.

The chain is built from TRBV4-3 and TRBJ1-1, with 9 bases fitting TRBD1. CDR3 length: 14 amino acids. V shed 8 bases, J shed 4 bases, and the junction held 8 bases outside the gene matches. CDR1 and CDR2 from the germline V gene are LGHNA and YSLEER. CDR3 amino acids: CASGDRAMGTEAFF. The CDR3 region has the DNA TGCGCCAGCGGGGACAGGGCCATGGGCACTGAAGCTTTCTTT.

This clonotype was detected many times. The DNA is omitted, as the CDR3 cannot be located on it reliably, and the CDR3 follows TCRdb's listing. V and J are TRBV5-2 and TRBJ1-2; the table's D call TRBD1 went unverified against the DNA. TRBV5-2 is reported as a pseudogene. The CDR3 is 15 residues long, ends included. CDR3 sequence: CAMGPGVGGGSGYTF.

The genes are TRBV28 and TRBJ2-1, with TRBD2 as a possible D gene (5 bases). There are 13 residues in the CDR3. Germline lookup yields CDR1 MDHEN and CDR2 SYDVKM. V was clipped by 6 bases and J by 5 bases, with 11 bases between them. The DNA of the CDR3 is TGTGCCAGCAGGGGGAGTCCGAACAATGAGCAGTTCTTC. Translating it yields CASRGSPNNEQFF.

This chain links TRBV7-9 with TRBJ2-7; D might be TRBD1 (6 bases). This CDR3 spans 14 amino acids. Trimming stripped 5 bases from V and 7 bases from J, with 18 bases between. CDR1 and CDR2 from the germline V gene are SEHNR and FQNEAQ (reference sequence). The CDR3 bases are TGTGCCAGCAGCCTGACGCAGGGGCTGGAGGAGCAGTACTTC. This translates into CASSLTQGLEEQYF.

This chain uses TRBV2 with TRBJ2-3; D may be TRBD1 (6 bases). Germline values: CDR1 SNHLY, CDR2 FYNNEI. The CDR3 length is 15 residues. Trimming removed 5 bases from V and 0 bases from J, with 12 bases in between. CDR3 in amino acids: CASSKRGQSTDTQYF. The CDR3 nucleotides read TGTGCCAGCAGTAAAAGAGGACAGAGCACAGATACGCAGTATTTT.